The entry below gives a single TCR beta chain sequence along with its context. The sample comes from a study of blood T cell repertoires in COVID-19. Study-wide context: T cells, B-cell-depleted T cells, or PBMCs supplied cDNA or gDNA.

The table came from immunoSEQ multiplex PCR; TCRdb's copy has only in-frame clones and leaves some out. The repertoire holds fewer than 65,000 clones, with roughly nine tenths as singletons. CDR1 LGHNT and CDR2 FRNRAP come from the germline V gene. The CDR3 is made up of 12 amino acids. Trimming left V 7 bases short and J 13 bases short, with 17 bases between. The J gene is TRBJ2-1, the V gene TRBV12-5; possible D gene TRBD2, 7 bases. Sequences were obtained from peripheral blood. The sequence was collected from an older woman with COVID-19, enrolled during active disease. Written as DNA, the CDR3 is TGTGCTAGTGCCCCCGGGGGCGGGAGTCAGTTCTTC. It translates to CASAPGGGSQFF.